These 24 T cell receptor beta chains were all obtained from the same sample, sequenced in a study of shared clonotypes between healthy human individuals. Libraries were prepared by immunoSEQ multiplex PCR; TCRdb keeps only in-frame clonotypes and omits some of them. Of over 1.5 million clones in the sample, nearly 99% are singletons; the top ten hold roughly 0.4%. Sequencing used naive CD4+ T cells sorted from blood. The subset was: CD45RA+ positively selected. Receptors originate from a man aged 25 to 40 in good health.

The rearrangement links TRBV18 to TRBJ1-1; D unresolved. V gave up 4 bases and J gave up 5 bases, with 17 bases separating them. The germline V gene has CDR1 KGHSH and CDR2 LQKENI. The CDR3 has 15 amino acids. The CDR3 DNA reads TGTGCCAGCTCACTTCAATCACGGTCGGAGACTGAAGCTTTCTTT. Its protein product is CASSLQSRSETEAFF.

This chain joins TRBV23-1 and TRBJ1-5, with D perhaps TRBD1 (5 bases). TRBV23-1 falls under the ORF class, with uncertain function. CDR3 length equals 16 residues. Trimming cost V 2 bases and J 2 bases, with 13 bases left between them. CDR3 residues: CASSQVRALGNQPQHF. The CDR3 nucleotides are TGCGCCAGCAGTCAAGTCAGGGCTCTTGGCAATCAGCCCCAGCATTTT.

The chain combines TRBV14 with TRBJ2-1, with TRBD2 as a possible D gene (5 bases). CDR3 size: 16 residues. In germline, CDR1 is SGHDN, CDR2 FVKESK. V lost 0 bases and J 6 bases, leaving 15 bases between the germline ends. DNA for the CDR3: TGTGCCAGCAGCCAAGAAGCTGCTCCGGGGTTCAATGAGCAGTTCTTC. Translating gives CASSQEAAPGFNEQFF. Full variable domain (outside the CDR3, taken from reference TRBV14 and TRBJ2-1): EAGVTQFPSHSVIEKGQTVTLRCDPISGHDNLYWYRRVMGKEIKFLLHFVKESKQDESGMPNNRFLAERTGGTYSTLKVQPAELEDSGVYFCASSQEAAPGFNEQFFGPGTRLTVL.

The V call is TRBV2, the J call TRBJ2-2; D unresolved. Germline values: CDR1 SNHLY, CDR2 FYNNEI. This CDR3 is built from 14 residues. V was shortened by 3 bases and J by 2 bases, with 7 bases between the two germline ends. Here the CDR3 DNA reads TGTGCCAGCAGTGATCGAGTTAACACCGGGGAGCTGTTTTTT. It codes for CASSDRVNTGELFF.

The count of this clone is one. This chain's CDR3 is CAWSEQGLYEQYF. The CDR3 bases are TGTGCCTGGAGCGAACAGGGACTCTACGAGCAGTACTTC. This chain links TRBV30 with TRBJ2-7, with D possibly being TRBD1 or TRBD2 (6 bases each). The CDR3 is 13 residues long. Germline V gene lookup returns CDR1 GTSNPN and CDR2 SVGIG (reference sequence). With 3 bases removed from V and 3 bases from J, the gap between germline ends came to 12 bases.

The chain uses TRBV18 and TRBJ2-2; 7 nucleotides agree with TRBD2. In germline, CDR1 is KGHSH, CDR2 LQKENI. This CDR3 is built from 16 residues. V lost 3 bases to trimming and J lost 2 bases; unmatched junction nucleotides: 6. As DNA, the CDR3 is TGTGCCAGCTCACCGGGACTACTAGTTAACACCGGGGAGCTGTTTTTT. Its protein product is CASSPGLLVNTGELFF.

The gene calls are TRBV5-1 and TRBJ2-2; D not resolved. Germline CDR1 SGHRS, CDR2 YFSETQ. There are 14 residues in the CDR3. Deletions cut 2 bases from V and 6 bases from J, with 11 bases between. The CDR3 region has the DNA TGCGCCAGCAGCTTCTTGGCAGGAGCCGGGGAGCTGTTTTTT. Protein product: CASSFLAGAGELFF.

This chain links TRBV9 with TRBJ2-2, with D unresolved. The CDR3 totals 16 residues. Germline CDR1 is SGDLS and CDR2 is YYNGEE. With 0 bases removed from V and 3 bases from J, the gap between germline ends came to 12 bases. The CDR3 DNA is TGTGCCAGCAGCGTAGCCGGCAGGATATACACCGGGGAGCTGTTTTTT. Encoded protein: CASSVAGRIYTGELFF.

The chain recombines TRBV6-5 with TRBJ1-2; maybe TRBD1 (6 bases). This CDR3 contains 13 residues. Trimming cost V 8 bases and J 13 bases, with 23 bases left between them. Per germline, CDR1 MNHEY and CDR2 SVGAGI. The CDR3 spells CASAAPFRGLFTF. The DNA for the CDR3 is TGTGCCAGCGCGGCCCCTTTTCGGGGGCTCTTCACCTTC.

V usage is TRBV4-1 and J usage is TRBJ2-1, with unresolved D. Germline CDR1 MGHRA, CDR2 YSYEKL. V lost 5 bases to trimming and J lost 3 bases, with 11 bases between them. This CDR3 spans 14 amino acids. The DNA for the CDR3 is TGCGCCAGCAGCGGGCGTACTAACTACAATGAGCAGTTCTTC. As protein: CASSGRTNYNEQFF.

The CDR3 sequence: CAWSESGYEQYF. In DNA form, the CDR3 reads TGTGCCTGGAGTGAATCAGGGTACGAGCAGTACTTC. The gene calls are TRBV30 and TRBJ2-7, with D possibly matching TRBD1 (5 bases). The V and J ends lost 1 base and 4 bases respectively, with 8 bases between them. Per germline, CDR1 GTSNPN and CDR2 SVGIG (reference sequence). The CDR3 totals 12 residues.

CDR3 region: CASSPRLRVEKLFF. CDR3 DNA: TGTGCCAGTAGTCCCCGGCTGAGGGTTGAAAAACTGTTTTTT. The chain links TRBV19 to TRBJ1-4; D remains ambiguous. The ends were cut back, 5 bases at V and 7 bases at J, with 14 bases in the middle. The germline CDR1 and CDR2 sequences are LNHDA and SQIVND (reference sequence). The CDR3 runs 14 residues.

This chain links TRBV7-7 with TRBJ2-5, with D tentatively TRBD1 or TRBD2 (5 bases each). This CDR3 comprises 16 residues. Trimming stripped 5 bases from V and 0 bases from J, with 16 bases between. Germline loops: CDR1 SSHAT, CDR2 FNYEAQ (reference sequence). CDR3 nucleotide sequence: TGTGCCAGCAGCCCTCGTAGGGGAGTGTACCAAGAGACCCAGTACTTC. Translation: CASSPRRGVYQETQYF.

The rearrangement uses TRBV5-1 and TRBJ2-3; 9 bases fit TRBD1. With 5 bases clipped from V and 4 bases from J, the junction kept 5 bases outside the gene matches. The germline CDR1 and CDR2 sequences are SGHRS and YFSETQ. The CDR3 extends over 14 amino acids. CDR3 sequence: CASRPGQGADTQYF. The CDR3 DNA sequence: TGCGCCAGCAGACCGGGACAGGGCGCAGATACGCAGTATTTT.

CDR3 DNA: TGCGCCAGCAGCTTCCCCCCGCGGGGGTCTGGGTACAATGAGCAGTTCTTC. Translated, it gives CASSFPPRGSGYNEQFF. This chain uses TRBV5-1 with TRBJ2-1; TRBD2 aligns across 7 bases. Germline V gene data show CDR1 as SGHRS and CDR2 as YFSETQ. The CDR3 has 17 residues. Trimming cost V 2 bases and J 4 bases; bases outside gene matches: 12.

Of note for this clone: Within the sample, other DNA sequences also encode this same CDR3. The chain employs TRBV28 and TRBJ1-2, with D possibly TRBD1 on 5 matching bases. Per the germline V gene, CDR1 is MDHEN and CDR2 is SYDVKM. This CDR3 is built from 13 residues. Trimming took 2 bases from V and 2 from J, leaving 6 bases between them. As DNA, the CDR3 is TGTGCCAGCAGTTTAGGGGGAAACTATGGCTACACCTTC. Protein: CASSLGGNYGYTF.

This sequence joins TRBV15 and TRBJ1-1, with a tentative D call TRBD1 (6 bases). The CDR3 covers 15 residues. The germline gives CDR1 LNHNV, CDR2 YYDKDF (reference sequence). Trimming stripped 5 bases from V and 1 base from J, with 14 bases between. CDR3 nucleotides: TGTGCCACCAGCGGTCCGGGACACTGGAACACTGAAGCTTTCTTT. Its protein product is CATSGPGHWNTEAFF.

This rearrangement joins TRBV6-5 to TRBJ1-5; a possible D gene is TRBD1 (6 bases). The germline CDR1 and CDR2 sequences are MNHEY and SVGAGI. Trimming took off 6 bases at V and 3 bases at J, with 12 bases between the two ends. The CDR3 length is 14 residues. The CDR3 reads CASRPGQFNQPQHF. In DNA, the CDR3 is TGTGCCAGCAGACCCGGACAGTTCAATCAGCCCCAGCATTTT.

The V and J genes are TRBV25-1 and TRBJ1-2; D is possibly TRBD1 (5 bases). V gave up 1 base and J gave up 1 base, with 7 bases separating them. Germline V gene lookup returns CDR1 MGHDK and CDR2 SYGVNS. CDR3 length equals 14 residues. For the CDR3, the DNA is TGTGCCAGCAGTGAATGGGGCCGTAACTATGGCTACACCTTC. This encodes CASSEWGRNYGYTF.

The rearrangement links TRBV18 to TRBJ2-7; 9 bases fit TRBD1. Germline assignment: CDR1 KGHSH and CDR2 LQKENI. The CDR3 has 14 residues. V shed 0 bases and J 5 bases; nucleotides not matched to a gene: 2. The CDR3 loop reads CASSPPGQGNEQYF. Here the CDR3 DNA reads TGTGCCAGCTCACCACCGGGACAGGGAAACGAGCAGTACTTC.

The V gene is TRBV5-1, the J gene TRBJ2-7, with D perhaps matching TRBD2 (5 bases). Trimming cost V 5 bases and J 2 bases, with 17 bases left between them. The CDR3 is made up of 15 amino acids. Germline assignment: CDR1 SGHRS and CDR2 YFSETQ. In DNA, the CDR3 is TGCGCCAGCAGTAGCGACCGAGCCGGAGCCTACGAGCAGTACTTC. It encodes CASSSDRAGAYEQYF.

J is TRBJ2-4 and V is TRBV2; D not certain. V was clipped by 5 bases and J by 8 bases, with 10 bases between them. The CDR3 spans 12 residues. Germline assignment: CDR1 SNHLY and CDR2 FYNNEI. CDR3 bases: TGTGCCAGCAGTACACCGTTAGACATTCAGTACTTC. As protein: CASSTPLDIQYF.

The rearrangement joins TRBV6-6 to TRBJ1-1, with TRBD1 identical over 7 bases. The V gene's germline CDR1 is MNHNY and CDR2 SVGAGI (reference sequence). CDR3 size: 15 residues. Trimming cost V 6 bases and J 3 bases; bases outside gene matches: 10. CDR3 in amino acids: CASSWAQGPDTEAFF. The CDR3 bases are TGTGCCAGCAGCTGGGCACAGGGGCCGGACACTGAAGCTTTCTTT.

The gene calls are TRBV30 and TRBJ2-7; a weak D match, TRBD1 (5 bases). Germline loops: CDR1 GTSNPN, CDR2 SVGIG (reference sequence). This CDR3 has 12 amino acids. The V end was cut by 3 bases, the J end by 3 bases, with 9 bases between. The CDR3 bases are TGTGCCTGGAGCGACAGACTCTACGAGCAGTACTTC. Its translation: CAWSDRLYEQYF.